The source of this T cell receptor beta chain is a study of blood T cell repertoires in COVID-19 (dated by TCRdb to the early 2020s). In terms of the full investigation: Samples from collaborators originated in the United States, Italy and Spain and spanned both the acute and convalescent phases of COVID-19. The dataset comprised deeply sampled blood TCRbeta repertoires from subjects exposed to, actively infected with, or recovered from COVID-19. Where available, HLA class I and class II types were taken from metadata supplied by the sample provider and were not determined by assay-based typing. A de-identified subject ID, COVID-19 status, age in years and sex were almost always included in the sample metadata. The samples were drawn from two sources: the first 160 participants of the ongoing ImmuneRACE study, and 950 to 1,500 subjects contributed by 6 global collaborators. The material from the prospective study consisted of cDNA or gDNA derived from T cells, B-cell-depleted T cells, or PBMCs. The repertoires were made available in a free public database intended to serve as a resource for research on the immune response to SARS-CoV-2. General findings and caveats noted by the study authors: Clinical and demographic metadata were provided uncurated, with the amount varying by source and participant.

TCRbeta CDR3 regions were amplified from genomic DNA by means of the immunoSEQ Assay, a bias-controlled multiplex PCR. Under the source paper's analysis protocol: The number of nucleated cells in each sample was estimated by amplification of reference gene primers within the assay. To quantify the absolute abundance of each unique TCRbeta CDR3 rearrangement, sequence reads were collapsed and filtered. For each sample, productive Simpson clonality was calculated as the square root of Simpson's diversity index over productive rearrangements. In TCRdb, the immuneACCESS table is reduced to in-frame sequences with V and J assigned. These tables do not hold every clone; where another copy was compared, an unresolved V gene accounts for under half, and the others remain unexplained. V, J and clone size derive from that table, while D and trimming were established from the DNA sequence. The sample yields some 240,000 clones; roughly 75% were counted once. The ten largest clones add up to 7.2% of the sample.

Points on this clone: Its cognate antigen has yet to be identified. Qualities for individual bases were not recorded, and no much larger clone is one base off.

Collaborating institutions collected whole blood in K2EDTA tubes following their own protocols. For TCRbeta analysis, collaborator samples were shipped as frozen whole blood, as isolated PBMCs, or as DNA extracted from either sample type. V loses 2 bases of germline sequence and J loses 8 bases, and the interval between the two ends is 13 bases. The CDR3 spans 14 residues, from the cysteine through the phenylalanine. Just the 42-base CDR3 DNA is kept, in frame starting at base 1. CDR1 is given as SGHDT and CDR2 as YYEEEE, both from the germline V gene. The chain joins TRBV5-6 to TRBJ1-4; there is no confident call for the D gene. This clonotype was obtained from a woman in her sixties or seventies with acute or convalescent COVID-19. Sequenced: peripheral blood. In nucleotide form, the sequence is TGTGCCAGCAGCTTAGGGAGTACGGGGGAAAAACTGTTTTTT. This sequence encodes CASSLGSTGEKLFF.